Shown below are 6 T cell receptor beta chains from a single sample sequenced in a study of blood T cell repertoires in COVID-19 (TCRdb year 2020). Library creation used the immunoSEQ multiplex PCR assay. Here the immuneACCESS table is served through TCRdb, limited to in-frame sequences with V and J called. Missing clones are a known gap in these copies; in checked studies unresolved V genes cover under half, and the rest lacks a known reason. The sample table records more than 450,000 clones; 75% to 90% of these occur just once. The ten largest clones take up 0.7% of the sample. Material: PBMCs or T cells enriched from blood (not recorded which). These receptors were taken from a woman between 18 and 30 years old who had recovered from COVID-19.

The CDR3 DNA reads TGCGCCAGCAGCTTGGGCGGGGAGGATACGCAGTATTTT. This gives the protein CASSLGGEDTQYF. The chain joins TRBV5-1 to TRBJ2-3; a possible D gene is TRBD2 (6 bases). CDR1 and CDR2 (germline): SGHRS, YFSETQ. The CDR3 has 13 amino acids. Trimming took off 0 bases at V and 6 bases at J, with 8 bases between the two ends.

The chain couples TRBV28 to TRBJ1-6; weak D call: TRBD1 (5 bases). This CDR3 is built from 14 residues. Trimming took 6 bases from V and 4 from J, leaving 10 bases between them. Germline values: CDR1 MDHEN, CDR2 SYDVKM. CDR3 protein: CASRDTPYNSPLHF. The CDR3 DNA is TGTGCCAGCAGGGACACTCCTTATAATTCACCCCTCCACTTT.

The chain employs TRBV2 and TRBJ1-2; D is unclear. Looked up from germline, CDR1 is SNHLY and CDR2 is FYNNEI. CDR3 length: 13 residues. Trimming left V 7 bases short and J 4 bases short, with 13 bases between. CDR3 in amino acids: CASTSDLVYGYTF. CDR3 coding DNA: TGTGCCAGCACCTCGGACTTAGTCTATGGCTACACCTTC.

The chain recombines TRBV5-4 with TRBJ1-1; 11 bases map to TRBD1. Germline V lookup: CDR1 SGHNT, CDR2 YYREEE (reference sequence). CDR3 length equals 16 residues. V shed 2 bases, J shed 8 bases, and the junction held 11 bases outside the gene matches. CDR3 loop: CASSLLLGQGAGEAFF. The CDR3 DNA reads TGTGCCAGCAGCTTACTCCTAGGACAGGGGGCGGGCGAAGCTTTCTTT.

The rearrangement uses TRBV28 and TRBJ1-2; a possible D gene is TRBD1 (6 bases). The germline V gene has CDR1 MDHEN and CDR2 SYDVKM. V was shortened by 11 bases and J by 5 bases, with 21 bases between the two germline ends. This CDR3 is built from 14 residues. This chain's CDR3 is CAVTTTDRLYGYTF. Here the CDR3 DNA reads TGTGCCGTAACTACCACGGACAGACTATATGGCTACACCTTC.

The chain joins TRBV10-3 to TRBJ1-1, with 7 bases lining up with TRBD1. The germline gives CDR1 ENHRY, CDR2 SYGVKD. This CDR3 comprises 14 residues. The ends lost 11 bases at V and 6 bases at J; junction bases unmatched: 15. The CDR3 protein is CASVPQGGTAEAFF. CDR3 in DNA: TGTGCCTCCGTCCCACAAGGGGGGACAGCTGAAGCTTTCTTT.